One sample yielded the 5 T cell receptor beta chains listed below, sequenced in a study of shared clonotypes between healthy human individuals. The repertoire was sequenced with immunoSEQ multiplex PCR; TCRdb's copy has only in-frame clones and lacks some. The profile covers 2 million to 2.5 million clones, with just over 90% appearing a single time and 1.5% to 2% taken by the ten largest. Naive CD8 populations comprised CD45RO-negative cells positively selected for CCR7, excluding terminally differentiated effector memory CD45RA+ cells. The sample consisted of naive CD8+ T cells from PBMCs. Every receptor here comes from a man aged 18 to 30 in good health. Some clones in this sample may be carry-over from other donors' samples.

About this clone: Other nucleotide sequences from this sample produce the same CDR3. V gene TRBV30 combines with J gene TRBJ2-7; the D gene is possibly TRBD1 (6 bases). Trimming removed 0 bases at V and 5 bases at J, with 11 bases between. Germline loops: CDR1 GTSNPN, CDR2 SVGIG (reference sequence). The CDR3 sequence is 13 residues long. CDR3 amino acids: CAWSVGRGNEQYF. The CDR3 nucleotides read TGTGCCTGGAGTGTCGGCAGGGGAAACGAGCAGTACTTC.

The V and J genes are TRBV7-8 and TRBJ2-3, with D perhaps matching TRBD1 or TRBD2 (6 bases each). Deletions cut 3 bases from V and 5 bases from J, with 15 bases between. Germline CDR1 reads SGHVS; CDR2 reads FQNEAQ. The CDR3 extends over 15 amino acids. Here the CDR3 DNA reads TGTGCCAGCAGCTTGGGGGGCGTGGCGTTAGATACGCAGTATTTT. Its protein is CASSLGGVALDTQYF.

In this sample, this clone turned up once. The J gene is TRBJ1-1, the V gene TRBV7-9; no firm D call. Germline CDR1 SEHNR, CDR2 FQNEAQ (reference sequence). V dropped 5 bases and J dropped 10 bases, with 11 bases sitting between them. CDR3 size: 11 residues. The CDR3 DNA is TGTGCCAGCAGCCCCGGGCCGGCAGCTTTCTTT. The encoded protein is CASSPGPAAFF.

The chain recombines TRBV7-2 with TRBJ2-1, with D possibly being TRBD2 (6 bases). V lost 5 bases, J lost 2 bases, and 16 bases lay in between. Germline loops: CDR1 SGHTA, CDR2 FQGNSA. This CDR3 is 16 amino acids long. CDR3 amino acids: CASSLLVGGTYNEQFF. The CDR3 DNA sequence: TGTGCCAGCAGCCTCCTTGTTGGGGGGACCTACAATGAGCAGTTCTTC.

The chain carries TRBV6-5 and TRBJ2-7; D might be TRBD1 (5 bases). Per the germline V gene, CDR1 is MNHEY and CDR2 is SVGAGI. V was clipped by 5 bases and J by 1 base, with 9 bases between them. This CDR3 is built from 13 residues. The CDR3 protein is CASSNRQSYEQYF. DNA of the CDR3: TGTGCCAGCAGTAATCGACAGTCCTACGAGCAGTACTTC.